This TCR beta chain was documented in a study of T cells expressing NK-cell markers. About the research overall: Sorted CD3+CD56+NKG2C+, CD3+CD56+NKG2C- and CD3+CD56-NKG2C+ T-cell subsets were beta-chain profiled. Sequenced donors, eight in total, included seven who were HCMV-seropositive and one who was seronegative.

As regards this clonotype: As yet, its antigen is unknown.

Study conclusions and caveats: CD8+ T cells in roughly six donors included dominant NKG2C+ clonotypes at 1.0-7.0%.

Synthesis of TCR beta cDNA relied on 5'RACE template switching carrying UMIs. Reanalyzing the 5' RACE reads, TCRdb keeps one entry per CDR3 protein, without DNA. The table lists some 110,000 distinct CDR3 sequences. The CDR3 has 15 amino acids. The germline gives CDR1 SQVTM, CDR2 ANQGSEA. Specimen: blood T cells: a sorted CD56 or NKG2C T cell subset, CD4+ or CD8+ T cells, or bulk PBMC T cells (not recorded which). This sequence originates from a woman aged 18-70 years in good health. The genes are TRBV29-1 and TRBJ2-1; TCRdb outputs TRBD2, but without DNA this stays unchecked. CDR3 loop: CSVEPASQRGDEQFF.